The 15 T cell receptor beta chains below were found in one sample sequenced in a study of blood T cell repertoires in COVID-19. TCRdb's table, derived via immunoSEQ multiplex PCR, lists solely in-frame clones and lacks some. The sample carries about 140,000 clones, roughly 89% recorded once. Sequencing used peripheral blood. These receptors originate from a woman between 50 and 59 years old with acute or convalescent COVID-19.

CDR3 coding DNA: TGTGCTAGTGGTTTACAGGGGGGCAGCACAGATACGCAGTATTTT. It specifies CASGLQGGSTDTQYF. V is TRBV12-5 and J is TRBJ2-3; 8 positions match TRBD1. The CDR3 covers 15 residues. Germline assignment: CDR1 LGHNT and CDR2 FRNRAP. Trimming removed 3 bases from V and 0 bases from J; junction bases left unmatched: 2.

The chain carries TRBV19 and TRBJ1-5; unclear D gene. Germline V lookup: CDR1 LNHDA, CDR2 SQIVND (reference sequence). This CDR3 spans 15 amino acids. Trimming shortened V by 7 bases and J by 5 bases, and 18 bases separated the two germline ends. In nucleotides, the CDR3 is TGTGCCAGTACCTTCTCGAGGGCCGGGGATCAGCCCCAGCATTTT. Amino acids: CASTFSRAGDQPQHF. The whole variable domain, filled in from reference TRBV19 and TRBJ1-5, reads DGGITQSPKYLFRKEGQNVTLSCEQNLNHDAMYWYRQDPGQGLRLIYYSQIVNDFQKGDIAEGYSVSREKKESFPLTVTSAQKNPTAFYLCASTFSRAGDQPQHFGDGTRLSIL.

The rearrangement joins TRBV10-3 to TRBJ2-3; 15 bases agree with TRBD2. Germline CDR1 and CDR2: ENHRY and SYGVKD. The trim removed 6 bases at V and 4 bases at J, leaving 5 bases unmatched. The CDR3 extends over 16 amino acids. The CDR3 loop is CAISPGLAGGPDTQYF. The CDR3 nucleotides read TGTGCCATCAGCCCAGGACTAGCGGGAGGGCCAGATACGCAGTATTTT.

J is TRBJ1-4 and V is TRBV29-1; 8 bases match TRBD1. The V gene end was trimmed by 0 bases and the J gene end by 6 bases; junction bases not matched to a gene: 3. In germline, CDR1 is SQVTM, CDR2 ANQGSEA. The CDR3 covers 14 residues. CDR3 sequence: CSVEDRGQDEKLFF. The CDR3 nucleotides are TGCAGCGTTGAAGACAGGGGGCAGGATGAAAAACTGTTTTTT.

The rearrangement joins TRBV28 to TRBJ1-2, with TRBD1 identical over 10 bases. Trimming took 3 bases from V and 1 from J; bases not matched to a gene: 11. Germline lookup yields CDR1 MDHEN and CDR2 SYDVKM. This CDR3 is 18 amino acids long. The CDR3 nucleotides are TGTGCCAGCAGTTTGGAACGGGACAGGGGACTTGTTAACTATGGCTACACCTTC. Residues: CASSLERDRGLVNYGYTF.

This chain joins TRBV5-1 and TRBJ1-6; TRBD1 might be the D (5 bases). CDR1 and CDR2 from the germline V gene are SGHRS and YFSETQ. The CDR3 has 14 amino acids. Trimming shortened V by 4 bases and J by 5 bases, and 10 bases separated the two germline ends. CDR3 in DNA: TGCGCCAGCAGCGATACAGGCAATAATTCACCCCTCCACTTT. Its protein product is CASSDTGNNSPLHF.

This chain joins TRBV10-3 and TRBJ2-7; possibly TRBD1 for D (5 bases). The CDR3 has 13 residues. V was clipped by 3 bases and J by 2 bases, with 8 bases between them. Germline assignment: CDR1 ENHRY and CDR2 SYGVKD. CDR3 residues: CAISDDRAYEQYF. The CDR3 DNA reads TGTGCCATCAGTGACGACAGAGCCTACGAGCAGTACTTC.

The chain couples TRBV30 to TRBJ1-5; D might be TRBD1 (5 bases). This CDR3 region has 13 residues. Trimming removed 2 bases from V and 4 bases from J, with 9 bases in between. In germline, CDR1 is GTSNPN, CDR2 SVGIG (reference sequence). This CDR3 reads CAWSSRVNQPQHF. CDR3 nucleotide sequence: TGTGCCTGGAGTAGCAGGGTGAATCAGCCCCAGCATTTT.

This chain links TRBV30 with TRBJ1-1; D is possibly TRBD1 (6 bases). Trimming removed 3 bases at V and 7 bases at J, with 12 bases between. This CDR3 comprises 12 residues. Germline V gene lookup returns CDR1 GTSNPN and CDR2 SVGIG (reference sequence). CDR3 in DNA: TGTGCCTGGAGGGAGGGAGGGGGTGAAGCTTTCTTT. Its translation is CAWREGGGEAFF.

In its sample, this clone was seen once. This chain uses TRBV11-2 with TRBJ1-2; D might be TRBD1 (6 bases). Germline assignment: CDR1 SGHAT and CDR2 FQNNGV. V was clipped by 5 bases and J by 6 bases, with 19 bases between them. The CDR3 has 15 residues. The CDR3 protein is CASSPPRGGLHGYTF. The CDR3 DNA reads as TGTGCCAGCAGCCCACCGAGGGGGGGCCTCCATGGCTACACCTTC.

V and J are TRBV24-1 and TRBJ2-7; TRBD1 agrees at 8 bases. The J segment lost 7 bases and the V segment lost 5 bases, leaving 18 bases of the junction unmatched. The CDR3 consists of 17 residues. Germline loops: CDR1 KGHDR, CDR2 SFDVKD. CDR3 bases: TGTGCCACCAGTGCACCCGGACAGGGCAGTCCCACACTGGAGCAGTACTTC. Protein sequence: CATSAPGQGSPTLEQYF.

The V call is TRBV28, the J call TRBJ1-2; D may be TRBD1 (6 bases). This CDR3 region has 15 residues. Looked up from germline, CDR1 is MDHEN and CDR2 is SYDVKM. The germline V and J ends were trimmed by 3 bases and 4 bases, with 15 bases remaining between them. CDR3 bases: TGTGCCAGCAGTTTCGACCAGGGGCGAGGCTATGGCTACACCTTC. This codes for CASSFDQGRGYGYTF.

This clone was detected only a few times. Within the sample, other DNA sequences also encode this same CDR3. The CDR3, as DNA: TGCAGCGTTGGGAGGGGAAACACCGGGGAGCTGTTTTTT. As protein: CSVGRGNTGELFF. This chain connects TRBV29-1 to TRBJ2-2; possibly TRBD2 for D (6 bases). The CDR3 is 13 amino acids. The V end lost 4 bases, the J end lost 2 bases, and 8 bases lay between the germline ends. Germline V gene data show CDR1 as SQVTM and CDR2 as ANQGSEA.

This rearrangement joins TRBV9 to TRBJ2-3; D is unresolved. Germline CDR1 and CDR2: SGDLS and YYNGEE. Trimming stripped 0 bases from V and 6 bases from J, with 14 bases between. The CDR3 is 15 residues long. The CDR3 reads CASSVDGRHSDTQYF. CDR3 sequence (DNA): TGTGCCAGCAGCGTAGACGGCAGGCATTCCGATACGCAGTATTTT.

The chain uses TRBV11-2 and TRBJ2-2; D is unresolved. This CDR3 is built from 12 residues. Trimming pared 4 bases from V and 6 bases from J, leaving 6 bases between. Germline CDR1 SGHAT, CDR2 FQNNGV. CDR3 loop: CASSSLSGELFF. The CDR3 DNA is TGTGCCAGCAGCTCTCTTTCCGGGGAGCTGTTTTTT.